This T cell receptor (beta chain) was recorded in a study of blood T cells in healthy people across ages. Study-level results: The study found TCR beta diversity correlated strongly with naive T cell percentage.

This clonotype occurred many times. The antigen is not known. Germline V gene sequence: CDR1 MNHNS, CDR2 SASEGT. J lost 2 bases, V lost 4 bases, and 4 bases had no gene match. The CDR3 contains 14 residues. A second PCR of 7 to 11 cycles used a sample-barcoded 5' primer and a J-beta primer mix. Every cDNA molecule carried a tag from a template-switch adaptor bearing 12 random nucleotides. TCRdb analysed the 5' RACE reads with MiXCR anew, one entry per CDR3 protein. The sample records roughly 640,000 distinct CDR3 sequences, roughly 31% being singletons. The chain uses TRBV6-1 and TRBJ2-7; TRBD1 matches at 8 bases. The sample comprised blood. The TCR sequence derives from a woman aged 80 or older in good health. The DNA of the CDR3 is TGTGCCAGCAGTGGGACAGGGTGGGCCTACGAGCAGTACTTC. It yields the protein CASSGTGWAYEQYF.